The sequence of this T cell receptor (beta chain) was determined in a study of cytomegalovirus exposure and HLA in healthy donors. This clone was seen a few times. The PCR ran on 60 Vbeta and 13 Jbeta primers. Assay used: immunoSEQ multiplex PCR; TCRdb lists only in-frame clones, some missing. The sample lists around 100,000 clones, about 71% occurring once. Germline values: CDR1 ENHRY, CDR2 SYGVKD. The CDR3 is 14 residues long. V was trimmed by 7 bases and J by 7 bases, leaving 14 bases between them. The sequencing input was PBMCs. This chain uses TRBV10-3 with TRBJ1-6; tentatively, D is TRBD1 (6 bases). The receptor was derived from a woman aged 50 to 60 in good health and CMV-seronegative. CDR3 in amino acids: CAITLGGANSPLHF. Written as DNA, the CDR3 is TGTGCCATCACCCTGGGGGGGGCGAATTCACCCCTCCACTTT.